The clone carrying this T cell receptor beta chain was observed many times. The CDR3 length is 13 residues. The germline gives CDR1 SGHAT, CDR2 FQDESV (reference sequence). Trimming left V 4 bases short and J 5 bases short, with 9 bases between. This sample stems from a study of low-dose radiotherapy and immunotherapy resistance in tumors. Background on the study: Cohort 1 received 0.5 Gy per fraction every 2 weeks, totaling 6.5 Gy. Ipilimumab 1 mg/kg every six weeks, together with nivolumab 240 mg every two weeks, was given intravenously to patients. Once cycle 1 day 1 began, patients took oral aspirin 300 mg daily for four cycles.

Priming of first-strand cDNA relied on TRAV- and TRBV-specific primers (covering alpha and beta chains). With a V-primer adapter and a constant-region primer, TCRs were amplified for about 19 PCR cycles. MiXCR, run by TCRdb on the reads, gives a single entry per CDR3 protein. The table has about 84,000 distinct CDR3 sequences, around 17% seen once. Time point described: after trial treatment. Stated treatment: LDRT plus nivolumab, ipilimumab, low-dose cyclophosphamide and aspirin (RACIN trial). Patients eligible had advanced solid tumors without tumor-infiltrating lymphocytes. The clonotype originates from a male donor with prostate cancer. The gene calls are TRBV11-1 and TRBJ2-1; TRBD2 is a possible D gene (6 bases). This material consisted of PBMCs, taken after low-dose radiotherapy plus immunotherapy. The chain's CDR3 is CASSSGGNNEQFF. The DNA for the CDR3 is TGTGCCAGCAGCTCTGGGGGGAACAATGAGCAGTTCTTC.